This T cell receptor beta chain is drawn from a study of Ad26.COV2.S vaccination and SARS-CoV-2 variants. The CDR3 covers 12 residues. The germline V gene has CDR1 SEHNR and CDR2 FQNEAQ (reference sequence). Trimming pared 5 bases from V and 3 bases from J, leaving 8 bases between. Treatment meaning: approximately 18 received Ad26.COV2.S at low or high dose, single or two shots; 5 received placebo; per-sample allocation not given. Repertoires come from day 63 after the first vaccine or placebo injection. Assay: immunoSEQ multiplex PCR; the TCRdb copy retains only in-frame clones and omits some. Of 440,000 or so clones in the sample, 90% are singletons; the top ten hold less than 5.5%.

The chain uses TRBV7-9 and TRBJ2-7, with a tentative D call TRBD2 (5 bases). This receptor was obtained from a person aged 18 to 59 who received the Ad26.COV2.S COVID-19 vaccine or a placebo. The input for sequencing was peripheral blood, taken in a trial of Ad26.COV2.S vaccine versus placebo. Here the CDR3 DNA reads TGTGCCAGCAGCGAACGGGACTACGAGCAGTACTTC. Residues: CASSERDYEQYF.